Sequencing of this TCR beta chain was carried out in a study of T cells in Graves' hyperthyroidism and ophthalmopathy (dated by TCRdb to between 2018 and 2021). In the study overall: Peripheral blood was sampled at the time of initial diagnosis, prior to any treatment. TCR V-J signatures able to tell the groups apart were searched for in a discovery cohort of approximately 95 patients, of whom around 42 had Graves' ophthalmopathy and roughly 58 had stable Graves' hyperthyroidism. An independent validation cohort of around 19 hyperthyroidism patients and approximately 17 patients who later progressed to ophthalmopathy tested prospective prediction of ophthalmopathy. The roughly 90 discovery patients were divided at random into training and test sets in a 7:3 ratio. In roughly six Graves' hyperthyroidism patients, the study also compared T-cell repertoires from thyroid tissue with T-cell repertoires from blood. After blood sampling, hyperthyroidism patients were treated with methimazole at a starting dose of 30 mg daily, and ophthalmopathy patients were treated with high-dose intravenous methylprednisolone. According to the paper, TCR Vbeta CDR3 sequencing was carried out on more than 120 peripheral blood samples, which came from under 50 ophthalmopathy, 75 to 80 hyperthyroidism and about 17 progressor patients.

CDR1 and CDR2 (GTSNPN, SVGIG) derive from the germline V gene (reference sequence). V drops 0 bases and J drops 2 bases, leaving 23 bases in between. From cysteine to phenylalanine, the CDR3 is 18 amino acids long. Just CDR3 DNA is preserved here, 54 bases in frame from base 1. The TCR beta CDR3 regions were amplified from RNA transcripts. For the first round of RT-PCR on the TCR CDR3, the HTBI primer set was used together with the Qiagen OneStep RT-PCR kit. Libraries were constructed in a second round of multiplex PCR, after which size selection and purification were carried out. Paired-end sequencing of the libraries was performed with 100 bp reads on an Illumina HiSeq2000. Under the source paper's analysis protocol: SOAPnuke was used to process the raw data, removing reads that contained adapters or uncalled bases, had a mean Phred below 15, or lacked an exact match to the constant primer or identifier. High-quality paired reads were merged using COPE v1.2.5, and each unique nucleotide sequence was defined as a clonotype. MiTCR v1.1 was used to align the clonotypes against IMGT TRBV, TRBD and TRBJ reference segments. Only V-J combinations with frequency above 0.0001, covering 99% to 99.2% of repertoires, were analysed. A TCS score was defined as the ratio of F50 (clonal expansion) to E x V (chaos), with BLOSUM62-based TCRdist applied between CDR3 peptides within each V-J. Welch's t-statistics and random forest reduced 500 to 650 V-J features to 10 to 15, which were used in a naive Bayes classifier (R e1071). TCRdb reprocessing: public reads trimmed at Q25 with fastp, clones called with MiXCR, in-frame beta chains kept. Each CDR3 protein appears once, grouped with its most common genes and DNA. The V and J calls, along with clone size, are taken from TCRdb and not from the paper's own processing. The sample contains 500,000 to 750,000 distinct CDR3 sequences, less than 20% of them found a single time. Of the sample, under 8% falls within the top ten clones.

Summary of the overall study and its limitations: Ophthalmopathy was separated from stable hyperthyroidism by a 13 V-J signature model, with over 85% sensitivity and about 84% specificity obtained in cross-validation and 80%/75% obtained in testing. Most expanded thyroid clonotypes (frequency above 0.001) were also detected in blood, suggesting blood repertoires may reflect thyroid immune responses. Sample size was not statistically predetermined, and investigators were not blinded to group allocation. During validation, the model predicted progression to ophthalmopathy a median of around 6 months ahead of onset, with almost 71% sensitivity and around 73% specificity.

A patient counted as having stable Graves' hyperthyroidism if no progression to ophthalmopathy occurred over 18 months of follow-up. Hyperthyroidism patients were newly diagnosed, had a disease duration of under 2 months, and were aged 18 to 65 years. Exclusion was applied to patients with uncontrolled infections, other autoimmune diseases, pregnancy or lactation. Diagnoses were based on clinical symptoms, serum thyroxine and TRAb, thyroid ultrasound and orbital computed tomography. Ficoll-Paque density gradient centrifugation was used to isolate PBMCs from approximately 10 ml of fresh peripheral blood. Trizol reagent was used to extract total RNA, and RNA quality was then checked on an Agilent 2100 Bioanalyzer. A word on this clonotype: Its recognized antigen is unknown. No much larger clone exists at a distance of one base, and base qualities are not known.

Sequenced: blood. The chain links TRBV30 with TRBJ2-7, with the D call tentatively TRBD1 or TRBD2, each fitting 7 bases. This receptor was identified in a woman aged 25-40 years with Graves' hyperthyroidism. The CDR3 region: CAWSVEGARAGPPYEQYF. The DNA is TGTGCCTGGAGTGTCGAGGGGGCGAGAGCGGGACCTCCCTACGAGCAGTACTTC.